The sequence of this T cell receptor beta chain was determined in a study of T cell responses to AZD1222 COVID-19 vaccine. Study context: Second-dose schedules of about 4 or about 12 weeks were combined.

About this clone: Its antigen is undetermined.

The J segment lost 8 bases and the V segment lost 7 bases, leaving 10 bases of the junction unmatched. This CDR3 has 13 residues. The germline V gene has CDR1 MNHEY and CDR2 SVGAGI. Sequencing used immunoSEQ multiplex PCR; TCRdb keeps in-frame clones, though not all of them. Of about 180,000 clones in the sample, about 86% are singletons; the top ten hold roughly 7.7%. Whole-study results and caveats: Once two AZD1222 doses were given, Spike-specific TCR breadth and depth went up. The donor cohort was predominantly white British with a female majority, and clonal diversity may have been underestimated.

The sample in question was peripheral blood, obtained on day 0 of AZD1222 vaccination. This receptor was obtained from an adult in good health. V is TRBV6-5 and J is TRBJ1-2; 7 bases agree with TRBD1. CDR3 in DNA: TGTGCCAGCAATTTACAGGGGACGAGGGGCTACACCTTC. It yields the protein CASNLQGTRGYTF.